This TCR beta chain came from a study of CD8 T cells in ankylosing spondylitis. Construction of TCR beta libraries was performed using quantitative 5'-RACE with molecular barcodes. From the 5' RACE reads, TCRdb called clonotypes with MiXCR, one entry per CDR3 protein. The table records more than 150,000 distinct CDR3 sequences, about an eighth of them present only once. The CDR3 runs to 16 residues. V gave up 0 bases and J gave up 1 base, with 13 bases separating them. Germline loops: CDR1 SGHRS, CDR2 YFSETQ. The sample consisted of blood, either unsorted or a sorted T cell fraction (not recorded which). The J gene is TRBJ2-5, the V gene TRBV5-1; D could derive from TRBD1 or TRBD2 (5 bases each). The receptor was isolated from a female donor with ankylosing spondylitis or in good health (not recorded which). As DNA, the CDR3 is TGCGCCAGCAGCTTGGGAGGGTCAGGGTTCCAAGAGACCCAGTACTTC. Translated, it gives CASSLGGSGFQETQYF.